The 2 T cell receptor beta chains below were found in one sample sequenced in a study of blood T cells in healthy people across ages. It was with a sample-barcoded 5' primer and a J-beta primer mix that a second PCR of roughly 7 to 12 cycles was run. From the 5' RACE reads, TCRdb called clonotypes with MiXCR, one entry per CDR3 protein. This table holds over a million distinct CDR3 sequences, approximately 59% found once. Source material: blood. These receptors all stem from a man younger than 30 in good health.

The chain couples TRBV9 to TRBJ2-5; TRBD1 or TRBD2 may be the D gene (5 bases each). In germline, CDR1 is SGDLS, CDR2 YYNGEE. The V end was cut by 0 bases, the J end by 1 base, with 13 bases between. CDR3 size: 16 residues. The CDR3 loop reads CASSVGRTGTQETQYF. CDR3 bases: TGTGCCAGCAGCGTAGGAAGAACGGGGACCCAAGAGACCCAGTACTTC.

The chain carries TRBV7-9 and TRBJ2-3; the match to TRBD2 covers 7 bases. The CDR3 contains 14 residues. CDR1 and CDR2 from the germline V gene are SEHNR and FQNEAQ (reference sequence). Trimming at V came to 7 bases and at J to 2 bases, leaving 6 bases not matched to a gene. The CDR3 sequence: CASNKGTITDTQYF. CDR3 coding DNA: TGTGCCAGCAACAAAGGGACTATCACAGATACGCAGTATTTT.